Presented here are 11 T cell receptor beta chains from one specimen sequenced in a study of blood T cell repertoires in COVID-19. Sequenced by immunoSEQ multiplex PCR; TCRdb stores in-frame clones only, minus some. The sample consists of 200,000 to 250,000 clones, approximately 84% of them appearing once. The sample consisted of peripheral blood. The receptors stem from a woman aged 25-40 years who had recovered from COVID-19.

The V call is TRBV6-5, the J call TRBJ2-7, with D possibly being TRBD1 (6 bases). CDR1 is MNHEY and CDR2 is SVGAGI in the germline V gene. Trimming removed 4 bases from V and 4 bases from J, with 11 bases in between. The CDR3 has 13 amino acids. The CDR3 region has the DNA TGTGCCAGCAGTTCCAGGGGACCTTACGAGCAGTACTTC. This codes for CASSSRGPYEQYF.

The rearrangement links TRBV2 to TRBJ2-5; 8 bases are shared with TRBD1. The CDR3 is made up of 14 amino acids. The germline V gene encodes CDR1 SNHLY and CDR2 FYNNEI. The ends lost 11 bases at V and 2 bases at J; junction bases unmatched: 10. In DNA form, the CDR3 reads TGTGCCTCACTCTTCGGGACAGGACAAGAGACCCAGTACTTC. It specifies CASLFGTGQETQYF.

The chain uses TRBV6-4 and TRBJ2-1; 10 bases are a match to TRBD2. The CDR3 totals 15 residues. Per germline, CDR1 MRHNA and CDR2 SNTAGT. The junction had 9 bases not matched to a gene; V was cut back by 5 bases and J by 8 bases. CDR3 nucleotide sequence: TGTGCCAGCAGTTACAGCGGGGGGGCCCAGGATGAGCAGTTCTTC. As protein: CASSYSGGAQDEQFF.

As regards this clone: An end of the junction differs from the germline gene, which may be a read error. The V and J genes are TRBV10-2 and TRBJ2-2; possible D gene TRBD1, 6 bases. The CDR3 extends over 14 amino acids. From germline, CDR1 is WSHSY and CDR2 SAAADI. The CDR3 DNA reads TGCGCCAGCAGTGAAGACAGGAACCCCGGGGAGCTGTTTTTT. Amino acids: CASSEDRNPGELFF.

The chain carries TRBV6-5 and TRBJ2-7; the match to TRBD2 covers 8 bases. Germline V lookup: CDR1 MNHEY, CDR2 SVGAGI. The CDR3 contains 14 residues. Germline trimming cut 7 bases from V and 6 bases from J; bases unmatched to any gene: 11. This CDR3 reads CASKTAGAYPEQYF. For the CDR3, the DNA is TGTGCCAGCAAGACAGCGGGGGCCTACCCCGAGCAGTACTTC.

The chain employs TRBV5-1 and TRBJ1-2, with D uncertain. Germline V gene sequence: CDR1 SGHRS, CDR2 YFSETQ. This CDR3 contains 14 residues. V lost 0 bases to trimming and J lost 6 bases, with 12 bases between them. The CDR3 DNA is TGCGCCAGCAGCTTGGCCGGTACAGCCCATGGCTACACCTTC. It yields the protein CASSLAGTAHGYTF.

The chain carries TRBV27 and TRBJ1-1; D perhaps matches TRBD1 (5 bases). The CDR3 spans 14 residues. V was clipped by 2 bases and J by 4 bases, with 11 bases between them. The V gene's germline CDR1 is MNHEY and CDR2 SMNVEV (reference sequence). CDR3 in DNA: TGTGCCAGCAGTTTAAATCCGGGGGGCACTGAAGCTTTCTTT. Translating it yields CASSLNPGGTEAFF.

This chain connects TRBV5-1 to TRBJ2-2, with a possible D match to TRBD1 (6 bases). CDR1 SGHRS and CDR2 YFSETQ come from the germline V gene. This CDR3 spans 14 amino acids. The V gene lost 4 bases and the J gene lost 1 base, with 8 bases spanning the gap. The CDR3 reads CASSVTGNTGELFF. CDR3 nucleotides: TGCGCCAGCAGCGTGACAGGGAACACCGGGGAGCTGTTTTTT.

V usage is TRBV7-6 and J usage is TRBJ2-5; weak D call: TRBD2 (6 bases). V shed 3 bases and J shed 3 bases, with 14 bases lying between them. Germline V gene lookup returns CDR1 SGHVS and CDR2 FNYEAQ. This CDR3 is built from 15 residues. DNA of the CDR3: TGTGCCAGCAGCTTTAGAAGCCGGAGGGAAGAGACCCAGTACTTC. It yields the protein CASSFRSRREETQYF.

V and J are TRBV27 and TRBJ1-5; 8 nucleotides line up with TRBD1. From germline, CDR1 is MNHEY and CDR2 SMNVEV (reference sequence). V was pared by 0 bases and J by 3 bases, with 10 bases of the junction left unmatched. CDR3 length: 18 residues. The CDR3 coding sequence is TGTGCCAGCAGTTTATCGACACAGGGGGGTCACATCAATCAGCCCCAGCATTTT. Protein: CASSLSTQGGHINQPQHF.

The CDR3 DNA sequence: TGTGCCACCAGCCTAGGGACAGACAACACCGGGGAGCTGTTTTTT. Translation: CATSLGTDNTGELFF. The V and J genes are TRBV15 and TRBJ2-2, with TRBD1 matching over 7 bases. Germline lookup yields CDR1 LNHNV and CDR2 YYDKDF (reference sequence). CDR3 length: 15 residues. Losses at the gene ends were 5 bases for V and 2 bases for J; bases not matched to a gene: 5.